This T cell receptor (beta chain) was identified in a study of identifying expanded T cells in peripheral blood. During the collection period, no donor immune events like infections were recorded. With respect to this clone: Antigen specificity is unknown. The sample contains more than one DNA sequence encoding this CDR3.

The CDR3 is 14 residues long. Trimming removed 2 bases at V and 9 bases at J, with 17 bases between. Germline CDR1 and CDR2: SGHDT and YYEEEE. Study results and limitations: Clone count variance between roughly 2-week samples rose with total template count. Approximately 1.1 clones differed between technical replicates, versus 16.4 and 19 over time.

Data came from immunoSEQ multiplex PCR; TCRdb stores just in-frame clones and leaves some out. The sample shows tens of thousands of clones, over 75% of them seen only once. The V call is TRBV5-6, the J call TRBJ1-1; no clear D gene. This sequence was found in a person aged 18 to 70 in good health. The sequencing sample was made of blood. CDR3 coding DNA: TGTGCCAGCAGCTTTGAGACGTCGAATATCAAAGCTTTCTTT. Encoded protein: CASSFETSNIKAFF.